Listed below are T cell receptor beta chains from one sample, sequenced in a study of blood T cell repertoires in COVID-19. The method was immunoSEQ multiplex PCR; TCRdb's version includes in-frame clones alone and lacks a portion of them. The sample has under 250,000 clones; 70% to 85% are singletons. The sequencing sample was made of PBMCs or T cells enriched from blood (not recorded which). The receptors were sampled from a man aged 60 to 69 who had recovered from COVID-19. Both conserved end residues are part of each CDR3. The D gene is left open where the match is weak. Rows give clone size only sometimes, using once, few, many, or a class for an expanded clone.

V	size	D	J	length	CDR3	DNA
TRBV5-6	few	-	TRBJ1-3	14	CASSSDSSGNTIYF	TGTGCCAGCAGCTCGGACAGCTCTGGAAACACCATATATTTT
TRBV3-1/TRBV3-2	-	-	TRBJ1-2	15	CASSQEGRGLLGYTF	TGTGCCAGCAGCCAAGAGGGTAGGGGGTTATTAGGCTACACCTTC
TRBV25-1	-	TRBD1	TRBJ2-5	14	CASSEITGAKTQYF	TGTGCCAGCAGTGAAATTACAGGGGCGAAGACCCAGTACTTC
TRBV5-1	-	-	TRBJ2-7	16	CASSLGTALSGYEQYF	TGCGCCAGCAGCTTGGGGACTGCTCTCTCGGGCTACGAGCAGTACTTC
TRBV6-5	-	TRBD1	TRBJ1-4	13	CASSFDRDEKLFF	TGTGCCAGCAGTTTCGACAGGGATGAAAAACTGTTTTTT
TRBV6-5	-	TRBD1	TRBJ2-7	16	CASSYSGTGFTYEQYF	TGTGCCAGCAGTTACTCAGGGACAGGGTTTACCTACGAGCAGTACTTC
TRBV9	-	TRBD2	TRBJ2-3	17	CASSVEALAGGRDTQYF	TGTGCCAGCAGCGTAGAGGCCCTAGCGGGGGGGCGAGATACGCAGTATTTT
TRBV7-9	once	TRBD1	TRBJ1-2	14	CASSLAGGVYGYTF	TGTGCCAGCAGCTTAGCAGGGGGCGTTTATGGCTACACCTTC
TRBV19	-	-	TRBJ1-4	15	CASSFASATNEKLFF	TGTGCCAGTAGTTTTGCGTCGGCAACTAATGAAAAACTGTTTTTT
TRBV3-1/TRBV3-2	-	-	TRBJ1-3	14	CASSQGYSGNTIYF	TGTGCCAGCAGCCAAGGCTACTCTGGAAACACCATATATTTT
TRBV12-5	-	-	TRBJ1-3	13	CASGASSGNTIYF	TGTGCTAGTGGGGCTAGCTCTGGAAACACCATATATTTT
TRBV5-4	-	-	TRBJ2-5	18	CASSFGGGGPAGQETQYF	TGTGCCAGCAGCTTTGGTGGGGGTGGGCCGGCGGGGCAAGAGACCCAGTACTTC
TRBV6-4	-	-	TRBJ1-1	15	CASSDTDKNIAEAFF	TGTGCCAGCAGTGACACGGACAAGAACATCGCTGAAGCTTTCTTT
TRBV19	once	-	TRBJ1-4	20	CASSKSLLDSIILSNEKLFF	TGTGCCAGTAGTAAAAGTCTCCTGGACAGCATTATTTTGAGTAATGAAAAACTGTTTTTT
TRBV27	-	TRBD1	TRBJ1-5	15	CASRTGQGSGQPQHF	TGTGCCAGCAGAACAGGACAGGGATCGGGTCAGCCCCAGCATTTT
TRBV18	-	TRBD1	TRBJ1-1	16	CASSPVGTGGYTEAFF	TGTGCCAGCTCACCAGTGGGGACAGGAGGGTACACTGAAGCTTTCTTT
TRBV5-1	-	-	TRBJ2-7	14	CASSLRPGAYEQYF	TGCGCCAGCAGCTTGCGTCCAGGGGCCTACGAGCAGTACTTC
TRBV5-1	-	TRBD1	TRBJ1-5	15	CASSRAGGSNQPQHF	TGCGCCAGCAGCCGCGCAGGGGGTAGCAATCAGCCCCAGCATTTT
TRBV11-1	once	TRBD1	TRBJ2-7	13	CASSSDRVGEQYF	TGTGCCAGCAGTTCGGACAGGGTGGGCGAGCAGTACTTC
TRBV9	-	TRBD2	TRBJ2-5	17	CASSVAATSGSQETQYF	TGTGCCAGCAGCGTAGCTGCGACTAGCGGCTCCCAAGAGACCCAGTACTTC
TRBV19	-	-	TRBJ1-5	13	CASSVRGYQPQHF	TGTGCCAGTAGTGTCAGGGGTTATCAGCCCCAGCATTTT
TRBV5-1	-	-	TRBJ1-6	15	CASSLASTDNSPLHF	TGCGCCAGCAGCTTGGCCTCGACAGATAATTCACCCCTCCACTTT
TRBV5-1	-	-	TRBJ1-1	14	CASSLTGENTEAFF	TGCGCCAGCAGTCTTACCGGTGAGAACACTGAAGCTTTCTTT
TRBV11-3	-	TRBD2	TRBJ2-1	16	CASSSPAGGSYNEQFF	TGTGCCAGCAGCTCACCAGCGGGGGGCTCCTACAATGAGCAGTTCTTC
TRBV7-8	-	-	TRBJ1-5	14	CASSLGRSNQPQHF	TGTGCCAGCAGCTTGGGCAGGAGCAATCAGCCCCAGCATTTT
TRBV5-8	-	-	TRBJ1-1	13	CASPQTANTEAFF	TGTGCCAGCCCCCAGACAGCGAACACTGAAGCTTTCTTT
TRBV6-2/TRBV6-3	-	-	TRBJ1-1	13	CASSYTTNTEAFF	TGTGCCAGCAGTTACACAACAAACACTGAAGCTTTCTTT
TRBV2	-	TRBD1	TRBJ1-1	14	CASSYDRANTEAFF	TGTGCCAGCAGTTACGACAGGGCGAACACTGAAGCTTTCTTT
TRBV19	-	-	TRBJ2-3	16	CASSSSGRGNVDTQYF	TGTGCCAGTAGTAGCAGCGGCAGGGGCAATGTAGATACGCAGTATTTT
TRBV19	few	-	TRBJ1-2	14	CASSIAGVSGMVTF	TGTGCCAGTAGTATAGCTGGCGTTTCGGGAATGGTCACCTTC
TRBV4-2	once	-	TRBJ2-3	17	CASSQESRGGLADTQYF	TGTGCCAGCAGCCAAGAGTCTAGGGGGGGCCTGGCAGATACGCAGTATTTT
TRBV25-1	-	TRBD1	TRBJ1-2	17	CASSEWTGEMSNYGYTF	TGTGCCAGCAGTGAATGGACAGGGGAAATGTCGAACTATGGCTACACCTTC
TRBV5-5	-	-	TRBJ2-7	16	CASSLRAGAGSYEQYF	TGTGCCAGCAGCTTGAGGGCAGGGGCAGGGAGCTACGAGCAGTACTTC
TRBV5-1	-	-	TRBJ2-7	13	CASSRSTVDEQYF	TGCGCCAGCAGCCGGTCGACAGTGGACGAGCAGTACTTC
TRBV11-3	-	TRBD2	TRBJ2-7	17	CASSLRTSGGVSYEQYF	TGTGCCAGCAGCCTACGGACTAGCGGGGGGGTATCCTACGAGCAGTACTTC
TRBV10-1	once	-	TRBJ1-3	14	CARTDWSSGNTIYF	TGCGCCAGGACGGACTGGAGCTCTGGAAACACCATATATTTT
TRBV5-1	-	TRBD1	TRBJ1-1	13	CASSLEGARKAFF	TGCGCCAGCAGCTTGGAGGGGGCGCGAAAGGCTTTCTTT
TRBV9	-	TRBD1	TRBJ2-7	16	CASSRLDEGALDEQYF	TGTGCCAGCAGCCGCCTCGACGAGGGGGCGCTTGATGAGCAGTACTTC
TRBV12-3/TRBV12-4	-	-	TRBJ2-7	12	CASSFSGYEQYF	TGTGCCAGCAGTTTCTCAGGCTACGAGCAGTACTTC
TRBV15	-	-	TRBJ1-1	18	CATSRAAGDWFRHTEAFF	TGTGCCACCAGCAGAGCCGCAGGGGATTGGTTTAGGCACACTGAAGCTTTCTTT